Following are 6 T cell receptor beta chains from one sample sequenced in a study of molecular identifiers for immune sequencing clone quantification. TCRdb recomputed calls from the PCR reads with MiXCR, one row per CDR3 protein. The table has 600,000 to 650,000 distinct CDR3 sequences, about 20% seen once; the top ten hold under 0.95%. The sequenced sample consisted of naive CD8+ T cells from blood, with Jurkat cell RNA spiked in. As for subset: FACS-sorted CD8+CD4-CCR7+CD45RA+ naive T cells. The receptor set was obtained from a human donor in good health. Some libraries in this study had Jurkat cell RNA spiked in.

The table lists this clonotype with a count of one. This chain joins TRBV7-9 and TRBJ1-4; a possible D gene is TRBD1 (5 bases). Trimming cost V 4 bases and J 11 bases, with 17 bases left between them. The CDR3 covers 14 residues. The germline V gene has CDR1 SEHNR and CDR2 FQNEAQ (reference sequence). The CDR3 is CASSSPQVRGKLFF. In nucleotides, the CDR3 is TGTGCCAGCAGCTCCCCTCAGGTACGGGGGAAACTGTTTTTT. Based on the CDR3 plus reference TRBV7-9 and TRBJ1-4, the full variable domain is DTGVSQNPRHKITKRGQNVTFRCDPISEHNRLYWYRQTLGQGPEFLTYFQNEAQLEKSRLLSDRFSAERPKGSFSTLEIQRTEQGDSAMYLCASSSPQVRGKLFFGSGTQLSVL.

The chain uses TRBV6-5 and TRBJ2-7; the D gene could be TRBD1 or TRBD2 (5 bases each). The CDR3 loop spans 14 amino acids. Germline loops: CDR1 MNHEY, CDR2 SVGAGI. V lost 5 bases, J lost 7 bases, and 18 bases lay in between. The CDR3 nucleotides are TGTGCCAGCAGTCCAATCGACGGGGCTAGAGAGCAGTACTTC. It specifies CASSPIDGAREQYF.

This clonotype was seen at least ten times. This chain joins TRBV18 and TRBJ2-3; tentatively, D is TRBD1 (5 bases). V shed 3 bases and J shed 14 bases, with 30 bases lying between them. This CDR3 is 17 amino acids long. Germline values: CDR1 KGHSH, CDR2 LQKENI. CDR3 sequence reads: CASSPADSDKHGPGPYF. In nucleotides, the CDR3 is TGTGCCAGCTCACCCGCCGACAGCGATAAACACGGTCCTGGTCCGTATTTT.

This clonotype was recorded at least ten times. The chain couples TRBV12-3 or TRBV12-4 to TRBJ2-5; 16 bases line up with TRBD2. Losses at the gene ends were 5 bases for V and 1 base for J; bases not matched to a gene: 4. CDR3 length: 17 amino acids. CDR3 DNA sequence: TGTGCCAGCAGTGCCGGGACTAGCGGGGGGGTCCAAGAGACCCAGTACTTC. It yields the protein CASSAGTSGGVQETQYF.

This clonotype was recorded many times. The rearrangement links TRBV6-2 or TRBV6-3 to TRBJ2-7, with D maybe TRBD2 (5 bases). Germline CDR1 is MNHEY and CDR2 is SVGEGT. Trimming cost V 8 bases and J 3 bases, with 20 bases left between them. The CDR3 loop spans 15 amino acids. CDR3 nucleotide sequence: TGTGCCAGCTGGGAAACGCGGGCCCTCGGCTACGAGCAGTACTTC. Its translation: CASWETRALGYEQYF.

This rearrangement joins TRBV19 to TRBJ2-3, with D unclear. Germline CDR1 LNHDA, CDR2 SQIVND (reference sequence). The CDR3 is made up of 16 amino acids. V was pared by 0 bases and J by 0 bases, with 10 bases between. CDR3 loop: CASSIDLRPSTDTQYF. The DNA of the CDR3 is TGTGCCAGTAGTATAGATCTTAGGCCTAGCACAGATACGCAGTATTTT.